Presented here are 23 T cell receptor beta chains from one specimen sequenced in a study of beta chain features in type 1 diabetes. Study results and caveats: There was a moderate but significant shortening of TCRB CDR3s in all four CD4+ subsets of Type 1 diabetes patients.

cDNA synthesis used the whole RNA isolate, giving expressed TCRB sequences. Clones were read by immunoSEQ multiplex PCR, and TCRdb kept only the in-frame ones, dropping some. This sample yields approximately 600,000 clones, of which around 11% are seen a single time; 0.095% to 0.15% belongs to the top ten. For these TCRs, the target antigens are not known. The sequencing input was naive CD4+ T cells from blood. These receptors originate from a man between 25 and 39 years old with type 1 diabetes.

The chain has TRBV5-4 and TRBJ2-7; perhaps TRBD1 as D (6 bases). Between the trimmed V and J ends, which lost 1 base and 4 bases, there was a span of 9 bases. The germline V gene has CDR1 SGHNT and CDR2 YYREEE (reference sequence). The CDR3 runs 13 residues. CDR3 residues: CASSLHREYEQYF. The CDR3 DNA reads as TGTGCCAGCAGCTTGCACAGGGAGTACGAGCAGTACTTC.

The chain carries TRBV5-4 and TRBJ2-7; TRBD1 aligns across 7 bases. Per the germline V gene, CDR1 is SGHNT and CDR2 is YYREEE (reference sequence). The CDR3 sequence is 16 residues long. V gave up 4 bases and J gave up 3 bases; unmatched junction bases: 13. The CDR3 is CASSQLGTDELYEQYF. The CDR3 DNA is TGTGCCAGCAGCCAGCTCGGGACAGACGAACTCTACGAGCAGTACTTC. Using reference TRBV5-4 and TRBJ2-7 for the parts outside the CDR3, the full variable domain is ETGVTQSPTHLIKTRGQQVTLRCSSQSGHNTVSWYQQALGQGPQFIFQYYREEENGRGNFPPRFSGLQFPNYSSELNVNALELDDSALYLCASSQLGTDELYEQYFGPGTRLTVT.

This clone occurred a few times. This chain uses TRBV7-2 with TRBJ1-4; TRBD1 might be the D (5 bases). This CDR3 is built from 14 residues. In germline, CDR1 is SGHTA, CDR2 FQGNSA. With 3 bases removed from V and 4 bases from J, the gap between germline ends came to 9 bases. The CDR3 nucleotides read TGTGCCAGCAGCTTTGGGACCGTTAATGAAAAACTGTTTTTT. Its translation: CASSFGTVNEKLFF.

This clone was seen more than once but under ten times. V is TRBV18 and J is TRBJ2-7; 8 bases match TRBD1. There are 15 residues in the CDR3. Looked up from germline, CDR1 is KGHSH and CDR2 is LQKENI. V dropped 2 bases and J dropped 4; count of bases not matched to a gene: 7. In nucleotides, the CDR3 is TGTGCCAGCTCACCAACCGGGACAGGACTATACGAGCAGTACTTC. As protein: CASSPTGTGLYEQYF.

The rearrangement links TRBV14 to TRBJ1-5; the D is unclear. From germline, CDR1 is SGHDN and CDR2 FVKESK. Trimming pared 2 bases from V and 1 base from J, leaving 9 bases between. The CDR3 sequence is 15 residues long. The CDR3 DNA follows: TGTGCCAGCAGCCAACAGCAGAACAGCAATCAGCCCCAGCATTTT. Its protein product is CASSQQQNSNQPQHF. Full variable domain (missing parts from reference TRBV14 and TRBJ1-5): EAGVTQFPSHSVIEKGQTVTLRCDPISGHDNLYWYRRVMGKEIKFLLHFVKESKQDESGMPNNRFLAERTGGTYSTLKVQPAELEDSGVYFCASSQQQNSNQPQHFGDGTRLSIL.

V and J are TRBV10-3 and TRBJ1-6; maybe TRBD1 (6 bases). The germline gives CDR1 ENHRY, CDR2 SYGVKD. The CDR3 loop spans 14 amino acids. The ends were cut back, 7 bases at V and 9 bases at J, with 16 bases in the middle. CDR3 nucleotides: TGTGCCATCACCCAGGGGCCAGGAAGTTCACCCCTCCACTTT. As protein: CAITQGPGSSPLHF.

The chain joins TRBV19 to TRBJ2-2, with 11 nucleotides matching TRBD2. CDR3 length equals 18 residues. Looked up from germline, CDR1 is LNHDA and CDR2 is SQIVND (reference sequence). The ends lost 9 bases at V and 3 bases at J; junction bases unmatched: 15. CDR3 protein: CASDKKTSGVTDTGELFF. DNA for the CDR3: TGTGCCAGCGACAAGAAGACTAGCGGGGTCACTGACACCGGGGAGCTGTTTTTT.

The V call is TRBV7-3, the J call TRBJ1-2; tentative D call: TRBD1 (5 bases). CDR3 length: 12 residues. Between the trimmed V and J ends, which lost 5 bases and 13 bases, there was a span of 17 bases. Germline V CDR1 and CDR2: SGHTA, FQGTGA. CDR3 sequence (DNA): TGTGCCAGCAGCCCCGGGGACCGACGAGCCACCTTC. Its protein product is CASSPGDRRATF.

The chain couples TRBV7-2 to TRBJ2-3, with 8 bases lining up with TRBD2. The CDR3 covers 14 residues. From germline, CDR1 is SGHTA and CDR2 FQGNSA. J was trimmed by 1 base and V by 5 bases; bases with no gene match: 2. The CDR3 DNA is TGTGCCAGCAGCAGCGGGGGCGGCACAGATACGCAGTATTTT. Protein: CASSSGGGTDTQYF.

The chain recombines TRBV11-2 with TRBJ1-4, with 7 bases identical to TRBD1. V lost 5 bases and J lost 6; bases outside the gene matches: 9. Germline V gene sequence: CDR1 SGHAT, CDR2 FQNNGV. The CDR3 runs to 15 residues. CDR3 residues: CASSNPTGMDEKLFF. The CDR3 DNA follows: TGTGCCAGCAGCAACCCGACAGGGATGGATGAAAAACTGTTTTTT.

This chain links TRBV25-1 with TRBJ2-3, with TRBD2 identical over 10 bases. V lost 1 base and J lost 2; bases outside the gene matches: 3. The CDR3 consists of 16 residues. Looked up from germline, CDR1 is MGHDK and CDR2 is SYGVNS. The CDR3 DNA sequence: TGTGCCAGCAGTGAATCACTAGCGGGGAACACAGATACGCAGTATTTT. Residues: CASSESLAGNTDTQYF.

This clone has a handful of counts. The genes are TRBV7-2 and TRBJ1-1, with TRBD1 as a possible D gene (5 bases). This CDR3 spans 12 amino acids. Per the germline V gene, CDR1 is SGHTA and CDR2 is FQGNSA. Trimming shortened V by 3 bases and J by 9 bases, and 11 bases separated the two germline ends. The chain's CDR3 is CASSFGGAKAFF. In nucleotides, the CDR3 is TGTGCCAGCAGCTTTGGCGGGGCAAAAGCTTTCTTT.

The V call is TRBV7-9, the J call TRBJ2-1; the D is unclear. Germline V CDR1 and CDR2: SEHNR, FQNEAQ (reference sequence). The CDR3 totals 15 residues. As DNA, the CDR3 is TGTGCTACGACCGGTTTATTCGACTCCTACAATGAGCAGTTCTTC. Protein: CATTGLFDSYNEQFF.

The CDR3 DNA sequence: TGTGCCACCAGCAACCCGGTGAGGGAGACCCAGTACTTC. It codes for CATSNPVRETQYF. This rearrangement joins TRBV15 to TRBJ2-5, with D hard to call. The CDR3 totals 13 residues. Per the germline V gene, CDR1 is LNHNV and CDR2 is YYDKDF (reference sequence). Trimming removed 4 bases from V and 5 bases from J, with 11 bases in between.

The genes are TRBV7-9 and TRBJ1-5; 9 bases are a match to TRBD1. The CDR3 spans 17 residues. After removal of 5 bases from V and 1 base from J, the junction contained 9 bases not matched to a gene. Germline V lookup: CDR1 SEHNR, CDR2 FQNEAQ (reference sequence). CDR3 nucleotides: TGTGCCAGCAGCACAGGTCGACAGGGGGGGAGCAATCAGCCCCAGCATTTT. Translated, it gives CASSTGRQGGSNQPQHF. The full variable domain, in which reference TRBV7-9 and TRBJ1-5 provide the parts outside the CDR3, is DTGVSQNPRHKITKRGQNVTFRCDPISEHNRLYWYRQTLGQGPEFLTYFQNEAQLEKSRLLSDRFSAERPKGSFSTLEIQRTEQGDSAMYLCASSTGRQGGSNQPQHFGDGTRLSIL.

This clone showed up just a few times. The chain employs TRBV6-5 and TRBJ1-1; D is ambiguous. This CDR3 has 12 residues. The germline gives CDR1 MNHEY, CDR2 SVGAGI. V was pared by 5 bases and J by 3 bases, with 7 bases between. The CDR3 DNA sequence: TGTGCCAGCAGTAACCTCTACACTGAAGCTTTCTTT. This gives the protein CASSNLYTEAFF.

The chain uses TRBV2 and TRBJ1-3; possibly TRBD1 for D (6 bases). This CDR3 region has 16 residues. V dropped 8 bases and J dropped 0 bases, with 17 bases sitting between them. Germline loops: CDR1 SNHLY, CDR2 FYNNEI. CDR3 in amino acids: CASFEDRALSGNTIYF. For the CDR3, the DNA is TGTGCCAGCTTCGAGGACAGAGCCCTCTCTGGAAACACCATATATTTT.

This clone came up a few times. The chain employs TRBV9 and TRBJ1-2; tentatively, D is TRBD1 (5 bases). The CDR3 is made up of 14 amino acids. CDR1 is SGDLS, CDR2 YYNGEE, per germline. V was cut by 3 bases and J by 7 bases, with 16 bases left in between. CDR3 sequence: CASSARTGPAGYTF. CDR3 sequence (DNA): TGTGCCAGCAGCGCCAGAACGGGGCCGGCTGGCTACACCTTC.

This clone occurred a few times. This chain links TRBV7-9 with TRBJ1-4, with a tentative D call TRBD1 (5 bases). The CDR3 runs to 15 residues. Germline values: CDR1 SEHNR, CDR2 FQNEAQ (reference sequence). Trimming took 4 bases from V and 3 from J, leaving 12 bases between them. In DNA, the CDR3 is TGTGCCAGCAGCTATGACAGCGTTGCTAATGAAAAACTGTTTTTT. Residues: CASSYDSVANEKLFF.

This chain joins TRBV19 and TRBJ2-5; D gene uncertain. Trimming took off 2 bases at V and 1 base at J, with 8 bases between the two ends. The CDR3 is 14 amino acids. CDR1 LNHDA and CDR2 SQIVND come from the germline V gene (reference sequence). The CDR3 reads CASSIRVSQETQYF. For the CDR3, the DNA is TGTGCCAGTAGTATACGGGTTTCCCAAGAGACCCAGTACTTC. Complete variable domain (other parts from reference TRBV19 and TRBJ2-5): DGGITQSPKYLFRKEGQNVTLSCEQNLNHDAMYWYRQDPGQGLRLIYYSQIVNDFQKGDIAEGYSVSREKKESFPLTVTSAQKNPTAFYLCASSIRVSQETQYFGPGTRLLVL.

The chain joins TRBV7-9 to TRBJ2-5; TRBD2 matches at 11 bases. The V and J ends lost 0 bases and 3 bases, in that order; junction bases with no gene match: 6. The CDR3 consists of 17 residues. From germline, CDR1 is SEHNR and CDR2 FQNEAQ (reference sequence). The CDR3 region has the DNA TGTGCCAGCAGCTTAGCGGGACTAGCGGCCTCCAAAGAGACCCAGTACTTC. Its translation: CASSLAGLAASKETQYF.

This clone was seen a few times. DNA of the CDR3: TGTGCCAGCAGCTTCTCAGGGCGCAGGCAGCCCCAGCATTTT. Its protein is CASSFSGRRQPQHF. The chain joins TRBV5-4 to TRBJ1-5, with a possible D match to TRBD1 (5 bases). Germline V gene data show CDR1 as SGHNT and CDR2 as YYREEE (reference sequence). The CDR3 covers 14 residues. V lost 2 bases to trimming and J lost 7 bases, with 13 bases between them.

This clone was seen only a few times. The rearrangement uses TRBV29-1 and TRBJ1-1; 8 nucleotides match TRBD1. The V gene end was trimmed by 7 bases and the J gene end by 2 bases; junction bases not matched to a gene: 9. Germline V CDR1 and CDR2: SQVTM, ANQGSEA. The CDR3 spans 14 residues. The CDR3 loop reads CSAAGTGANTEAFF. The DNA for the CDR3 is TGCAGCGCCGCCGGGACAGGTGCCAACACTGAAGCTTTCTTT.